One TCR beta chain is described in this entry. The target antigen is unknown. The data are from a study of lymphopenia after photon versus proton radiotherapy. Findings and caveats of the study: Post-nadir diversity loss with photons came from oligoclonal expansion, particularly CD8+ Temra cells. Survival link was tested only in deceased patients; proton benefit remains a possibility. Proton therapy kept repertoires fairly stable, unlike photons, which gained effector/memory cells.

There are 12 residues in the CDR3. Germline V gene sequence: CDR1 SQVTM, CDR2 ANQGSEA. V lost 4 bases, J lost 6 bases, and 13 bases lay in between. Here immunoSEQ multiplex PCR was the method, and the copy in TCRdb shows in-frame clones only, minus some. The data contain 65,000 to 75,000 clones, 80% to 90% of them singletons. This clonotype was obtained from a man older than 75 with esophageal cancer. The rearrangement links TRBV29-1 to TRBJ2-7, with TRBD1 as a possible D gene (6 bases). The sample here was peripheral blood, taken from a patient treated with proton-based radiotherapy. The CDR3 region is CSVGGLAREQYF. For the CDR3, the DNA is TGCAGCGTTGGGGGGCTAGCACGCGAGCAGTACTTC.